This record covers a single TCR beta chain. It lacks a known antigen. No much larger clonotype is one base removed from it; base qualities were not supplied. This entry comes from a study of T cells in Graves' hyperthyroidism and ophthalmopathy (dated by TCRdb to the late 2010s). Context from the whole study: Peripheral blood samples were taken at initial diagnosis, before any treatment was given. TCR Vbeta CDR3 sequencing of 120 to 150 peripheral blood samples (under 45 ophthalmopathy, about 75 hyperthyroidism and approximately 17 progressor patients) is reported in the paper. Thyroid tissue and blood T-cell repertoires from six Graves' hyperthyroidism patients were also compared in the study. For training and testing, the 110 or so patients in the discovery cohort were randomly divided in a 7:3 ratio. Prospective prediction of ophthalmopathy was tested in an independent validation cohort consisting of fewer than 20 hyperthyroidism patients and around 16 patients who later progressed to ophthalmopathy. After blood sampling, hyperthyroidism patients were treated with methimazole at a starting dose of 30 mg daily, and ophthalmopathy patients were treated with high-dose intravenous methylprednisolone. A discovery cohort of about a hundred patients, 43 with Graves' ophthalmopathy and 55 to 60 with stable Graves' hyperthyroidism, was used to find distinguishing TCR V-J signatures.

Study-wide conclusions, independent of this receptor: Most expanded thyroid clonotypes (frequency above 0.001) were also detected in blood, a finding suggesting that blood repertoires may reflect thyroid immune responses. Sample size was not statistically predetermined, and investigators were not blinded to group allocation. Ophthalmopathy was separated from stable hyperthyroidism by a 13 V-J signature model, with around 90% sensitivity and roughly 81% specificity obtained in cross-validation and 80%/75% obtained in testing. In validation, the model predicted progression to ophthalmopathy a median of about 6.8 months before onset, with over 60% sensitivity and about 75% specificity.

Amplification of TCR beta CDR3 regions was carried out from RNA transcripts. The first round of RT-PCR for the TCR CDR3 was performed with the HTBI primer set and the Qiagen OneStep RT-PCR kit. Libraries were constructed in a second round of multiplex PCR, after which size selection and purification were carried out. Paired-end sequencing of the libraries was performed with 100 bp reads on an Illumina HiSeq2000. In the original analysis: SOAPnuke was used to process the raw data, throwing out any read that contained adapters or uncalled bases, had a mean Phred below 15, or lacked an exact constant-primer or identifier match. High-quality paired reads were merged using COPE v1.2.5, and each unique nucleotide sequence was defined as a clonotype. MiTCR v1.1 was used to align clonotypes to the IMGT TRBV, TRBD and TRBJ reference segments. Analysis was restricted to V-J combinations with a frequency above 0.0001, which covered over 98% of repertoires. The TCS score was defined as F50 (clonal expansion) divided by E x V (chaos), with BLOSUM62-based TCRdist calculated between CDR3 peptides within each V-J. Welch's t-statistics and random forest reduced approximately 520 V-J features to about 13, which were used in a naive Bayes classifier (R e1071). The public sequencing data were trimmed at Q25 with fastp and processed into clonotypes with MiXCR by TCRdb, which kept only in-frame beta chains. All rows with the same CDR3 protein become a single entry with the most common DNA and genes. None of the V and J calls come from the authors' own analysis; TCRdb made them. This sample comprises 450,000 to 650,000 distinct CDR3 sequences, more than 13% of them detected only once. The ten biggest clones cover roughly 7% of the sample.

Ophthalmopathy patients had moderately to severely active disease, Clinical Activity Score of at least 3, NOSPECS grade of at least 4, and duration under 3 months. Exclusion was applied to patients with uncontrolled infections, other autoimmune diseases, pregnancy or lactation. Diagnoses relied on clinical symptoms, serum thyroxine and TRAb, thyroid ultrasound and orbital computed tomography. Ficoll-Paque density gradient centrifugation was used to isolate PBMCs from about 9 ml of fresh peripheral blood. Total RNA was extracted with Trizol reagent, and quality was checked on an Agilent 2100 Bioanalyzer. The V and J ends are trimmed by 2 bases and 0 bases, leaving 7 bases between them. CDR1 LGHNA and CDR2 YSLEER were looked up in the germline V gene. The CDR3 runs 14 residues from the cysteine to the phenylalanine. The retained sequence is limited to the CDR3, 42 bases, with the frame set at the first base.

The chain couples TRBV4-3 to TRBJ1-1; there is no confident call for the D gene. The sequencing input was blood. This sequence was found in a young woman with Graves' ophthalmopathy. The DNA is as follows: TGCGCCAGCAGCCAACGGGAAATGAACACTGAAGCTTTCTTT. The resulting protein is CASSQREMNTEAFF.